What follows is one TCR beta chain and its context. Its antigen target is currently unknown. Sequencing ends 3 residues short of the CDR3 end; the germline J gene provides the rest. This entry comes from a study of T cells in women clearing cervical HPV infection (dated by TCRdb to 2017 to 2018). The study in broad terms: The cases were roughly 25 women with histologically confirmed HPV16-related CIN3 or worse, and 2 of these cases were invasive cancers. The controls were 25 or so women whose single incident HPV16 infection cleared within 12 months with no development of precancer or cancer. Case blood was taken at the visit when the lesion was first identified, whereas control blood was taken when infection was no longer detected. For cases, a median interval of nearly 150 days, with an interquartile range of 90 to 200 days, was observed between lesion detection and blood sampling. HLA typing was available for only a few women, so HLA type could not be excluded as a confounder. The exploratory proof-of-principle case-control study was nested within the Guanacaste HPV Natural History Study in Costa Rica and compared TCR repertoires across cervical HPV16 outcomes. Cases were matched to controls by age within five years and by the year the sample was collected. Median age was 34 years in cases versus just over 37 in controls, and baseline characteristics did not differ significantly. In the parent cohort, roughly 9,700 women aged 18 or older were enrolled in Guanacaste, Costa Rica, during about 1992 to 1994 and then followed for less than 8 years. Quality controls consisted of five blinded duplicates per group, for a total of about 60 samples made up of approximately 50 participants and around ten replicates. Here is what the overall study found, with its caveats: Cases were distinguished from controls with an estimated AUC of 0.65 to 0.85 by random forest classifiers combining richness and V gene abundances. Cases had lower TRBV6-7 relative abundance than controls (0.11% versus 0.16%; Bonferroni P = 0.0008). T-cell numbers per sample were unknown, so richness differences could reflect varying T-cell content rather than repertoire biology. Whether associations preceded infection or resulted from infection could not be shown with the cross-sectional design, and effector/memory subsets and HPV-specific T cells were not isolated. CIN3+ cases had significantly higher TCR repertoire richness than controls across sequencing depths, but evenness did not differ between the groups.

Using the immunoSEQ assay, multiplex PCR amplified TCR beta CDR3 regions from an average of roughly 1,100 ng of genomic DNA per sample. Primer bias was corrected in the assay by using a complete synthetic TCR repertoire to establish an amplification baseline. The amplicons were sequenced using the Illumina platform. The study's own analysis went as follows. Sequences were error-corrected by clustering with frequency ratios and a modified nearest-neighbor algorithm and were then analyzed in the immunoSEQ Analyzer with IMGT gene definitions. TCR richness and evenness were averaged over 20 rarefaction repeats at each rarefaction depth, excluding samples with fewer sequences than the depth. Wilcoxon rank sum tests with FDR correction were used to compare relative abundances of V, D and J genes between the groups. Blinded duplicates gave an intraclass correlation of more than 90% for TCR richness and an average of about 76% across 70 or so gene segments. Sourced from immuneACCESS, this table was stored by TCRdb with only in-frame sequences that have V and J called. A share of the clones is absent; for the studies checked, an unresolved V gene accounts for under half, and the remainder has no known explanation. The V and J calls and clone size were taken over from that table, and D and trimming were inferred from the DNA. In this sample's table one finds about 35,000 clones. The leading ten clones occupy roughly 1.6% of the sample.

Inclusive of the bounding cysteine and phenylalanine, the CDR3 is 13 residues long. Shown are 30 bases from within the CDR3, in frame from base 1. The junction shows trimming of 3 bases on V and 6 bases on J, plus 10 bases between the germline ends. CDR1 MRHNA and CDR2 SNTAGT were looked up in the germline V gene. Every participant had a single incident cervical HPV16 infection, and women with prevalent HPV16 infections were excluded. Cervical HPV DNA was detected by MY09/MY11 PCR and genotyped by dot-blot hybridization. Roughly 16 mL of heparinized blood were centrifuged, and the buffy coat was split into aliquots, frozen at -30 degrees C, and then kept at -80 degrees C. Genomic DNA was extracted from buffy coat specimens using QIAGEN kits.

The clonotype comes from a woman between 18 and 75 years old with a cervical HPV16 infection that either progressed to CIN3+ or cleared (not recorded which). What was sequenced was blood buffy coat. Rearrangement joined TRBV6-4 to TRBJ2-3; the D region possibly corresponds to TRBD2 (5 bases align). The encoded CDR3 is CASSEGRGDTQYF. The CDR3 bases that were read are TGTGCCAGCAGTGAGGGCCGCGGGGATACG.